These 22 T cell receptor beta chains came from one sample sequenced in a study of shared clonotypes between healthy human individuals. CD8 cells regarded as naive lacked CD45RO, were positively chosen for CCR7, and omitted terminally differentiated effector memory CD45RA+ cells. Clones were read by immunoSEQ multiplex PCR, and TCRdb kept only the in-frame ones, dropping some. The sample yields about 2.1 million clones, 80% to 95% seen once. Sequencing used naive CD8+ T cells from PBMCs. The receptors here all came from a man between 18 and 35 years old in good health. Some clones in this sample may be carry-over from other donors' samples.

The chain combines TRBV4-1 with TRBJ2-1; D may correspond to TRBD1 or TRBD2 (5 bases each). The germline V gene has CDR1 MGHRA and CDR2 YSYEKL. CDR3 length equals 15 residues. V was trimmed by 7 bases and J by 2 bases, leaving 15 bases between them. DNA of the CDR3: TGCGCCAGCAAGTACGGGACGGCGACCTACAATGAGCAGTTCTTC. Translating gives CASKYGTATYNEQFF.

As for this clone: At the DNA level, this CDR3 is encoded by other sequences in the same sample as well. The genes are TRBV27 and TRBJ2-1; D is ambiguous. The germline V gene encodes CDR1 MNHEY and CDR2 SMNVEV (reference sequence). Trimming removed 2 bases at V and 4 bases at J, with 9 bases between. CDR3 length equals 14 residues. The CDR3 spells CASSLVSVYNEQFF. CDR3 nucleotides: TGTGCCAGCAGTTTAGTGTCAGTATACAATGAGCAGTTCTTC.

The chain's CDR3 is CASSFSRGSGEQFF. Written as DNA, the CDR3 is TGTGCCAGCAGTTTCTCCAGGGGCTCCGGCGAGCAGTTCTTC. The chain uses TRBV6-5 and TRBJ2-1; D may be TRBD1 (6 bases). V was clipped by 4 bases and J by 10 bases, with 17 bases between them. The CDR3 spans 14 residues. Germline V CDR1 and CDR2: MNHEY, SVGAGI.

The V and J genes are TRBV9 and TRBJ2-7; possibly TRBD1 or TRBD2 for D (5 bases each). Trimming left V 5 bases short and J 2 bases short, with 14 bases between. Germline CDR1 is SGDLS and CDR2 is YYNGEE. The CDR3 extends over 14 amino acids. In nucleotides, the CDR3 is TGTGCCAGCAGTCTAAGAGGGGATGCCTACGAGCAGTACTTC. Amino acids: CASSLRGDAYEQYF.

The chain joins TRBV10-3 to TRBJ2-3, with TRBD2 matching 8 bases. Germline V CDR1 and CDR2: ENHRY, SYGVKD. CDR3 length: 15 amino acids. V lost 5 bases, J lost 4 bases, and 8 bases stayed unmatched. CDR3 loop: CAISHKRGIADTQYF. CDR3 in DNA: TGTGCCATCAGTCACAAGCGGGGGATCGCAGATACGCAGTATTTT.

V usage is TRBV7-8 and J usage is TRBJ2-1; D ambiguous. The CDR3 extends over 15 amino acids. The germline V and J ends were trimmed by 2 bases and 0 bases, with 8 bases remaining between them. Germline V gene sequence: CDR1 SGHVS, CDR2 FQNEAQ. The chain's CDR3 is CASSLQDTSYNEQFF. DNA of the CDR3: TGTGCCAGCAGCTTACAGGATACCTCCTACAATGAGCAGTTCTTC.

The rearrangement joins TRBV7-2 to TRBJ2-7, with D perhaps matching TRBD1 (5 bases). The V and J ends lost 3 bases and 7 bases respectively, with 13 bases between them. CDR1 and CDR2 from the germline V gene are SGHTA and FQGNSA. The CDR3 has 13 residues. The chain's CDR3 is CASSLGRVWEQYF. CDR3 coding DNA: TGTGCCAGCAGCTTGGGCAGGGTCTGGGAGCAGTACTTC. The full variable domain, completed using reference TRBV7-2 and TRBJ2-7, is GAGVSQSPSNKVTEKGKDVELRCDPISGHTALYWYRQSLGQGLEFLIYFQGNSAPDKSGLPSDRFSAERTGGSVSTLTIQRTQQEDSAVYLCASSLGRVWEQYFGPGTRLTVT.

The chain employs TRBV6-1 and TRBJ2-7, with D possibly TRBD1 on 5 matching bases. The CDR3 has 12 residues. Looked up from germline, CDR1 is MNHNS and CDR2 is SASEGT. V gave up 10 bases and J gave up 2 bases, with 12 bases separating them. The CDR3: CAIRQSTYEQYF. The CDR3 coding sequence is TGTGCCATTAGACAGTCAACCTACGAGCAGTACTTC.

For this clone: The same CDR3 also results from other DNA sequences found in this sample. The chain has TRBV7-9 and TRBJ2-7, with D tentatively TRBD1 (5 bases). This CDR3 comprises 12 residues. The germline CDR1 and CDR2 sequences are SEHNR and FQNEAQ (reference sequence). The V and J ends lost 5 bases and 4 bases respectively, with 9 bases between them. Here the CDR3 DNA reads TGTGCCAGCAGCGCCCAGGGTTACGAGCAGTACTTC. Its protein is CASSAQGYEQYF. Full variable domain (rest looked up from reference TRBV7-9 and TRBJ2-7): DTGVSQNPRHKITKRGQNVTFRCDPISEHNRLYWYRQTLGQGPEFLTYFQNEAQLEKSRLLSDRFSAERPKGSFSTLEIQRTEQGDSAMYLCASSAQGYEQYFGPGTRLTVT.

The chain combines TRBV7-3 with TRBJ2-1; the D is unclear. From germline, CDR1 is SGHTA and CDR2 FQGTGA. The CDR3 is 13 amino acids. The V end was cut by 4 bases, the J end by 3 bases, with 7 bases between. CDR3 nucleotide sequence: TGTGCCAGCAGCTCCCCTGACTACAATGAGCAGTTCTTC. Protein: CASSSPDYNEQFF.

The genes are TRBV7-9 and TRBJ1-2; 8 bases map to TRBD1. Germline values: CDR1 SEHNR, CDR2 FQNEAQ (reference sequence). V lost 4 bases and J lost 11; bases outside the gene matches: 12. The CDR3 spans 14 residues. The chain's CDR3 is CASSSLRTGFSYTF. The CDR3 region has the DNA TGTGCCAGCAGCTCCCTCCGGACAGGGTTTAGTTACACCTTC.

This clone was detected only once. The identical CDR3 is also encoded by other nucleotide sequences in the sample. The chain is built from TRBV27 and TRBJ2-7; no firm D call. The germline V and J ends were trimmed by 2 bases and 2 bases, with 7 bases remaining between them. The CDR3 covers 13 residues. Germline CDR1 MNHEY, CDR2 SMNVEV (reference sequence). In DNA, the CDR3 is TGTGCCAGCAGTTTAAGGCCCCCCTACGAGCAGTACTTC. This sequence encodes CASSLRPPYEQYF.

The V and J genes are TRBV15 and TRBJ1-5; D is perhaps TRBD1 (5 bases). The V gene lost 4 bases and the J gene lost 5 bases, with 21 bases spanning the gap. Per the germline V gene, CDR1 is LNHNV and CDR2 is YYDKDF (reference sequence). The CDR3 totals 17 residues. The CDR3 bases are TGTGCCACCAGCACCACCCCCACGGGGCAGGAGGATCAGCCCCAGCATTTT. Protein product: CATSTTPTGQEDQPQHF.

The J gene is TRBJ1-2, the V gene TRBV28, with D perhaps matching TRBD1 (6 bases). Germline-derived CDR1 and CDR2 are MDHEN and SYDVKM. V was clipped by 1 base and J by 2 bases, with 14 bases between them. The CDR3 spans 16 residues. The CDR3 DNA reads TGTGCCAGCAGTTTATATTCTGTGGGGGGCAACTATGGCTACACCTTC. Translation: CASSLYSVGGNYGYTF.

This chain joins TRBV5-5 and TRBJ2-6; D possibly corresponds to TRBD1 (5 bases). Trimming removed 6 bases from V and 1 base from J, with 14 bases in between. Germline V gene lookup returns CDR1 SGHKS and CDR2 YYEKEE (reference sequence). This CDR3 is built from 16 residues. The CDR3 DNA sequence: TGTGCCAGCATTACGCAGGGTTGGTCTGGGGCCAACGTCCTGACTTTC. It is translated as CASITQGWSGANVLTF.

This clone occurred once. The chain links TRBV4-1 to TRBJ2-7; D call uncertain. The V end was cut by 3 bases, the J end by 3 bases, with 12 bases between. CDR3 size: 14 residues. Germline CDR1 MGHRA, CDR2 YSYEKL. The DNA of the CDR3 is TGCGCCAGCAGCCAGAGGCACCCCCGCTACGAGCAGTACTTC. This gives the protein CASSQRHPRYEQYF.

J is TRBJ2-7 and V is TRBV4-2; no clear D. V was trimmed by 0 bases and J by 3 bases, leaving 21 bases between them. The length of the CDR3 is 18 residues. Germline V lookup: CDR1 LGHNA, CDR2 YNFKEQ. The CDR3 bases are TGTGCCAGCAGCCAAGATGTGGTTCAGGACCCAGACTTCTACGAGCAGTACTTC. Amino acids: CASSQDVVQDPDFYEQYF.

The chain has TRBV21-1 and TRBJ2-7; the table gives TRBD1 as D, unverified against the DNA. TRBV21-1 represents a pseudogene. The CDR3 sequence is 18 residues long. This CDR3 is CASSKVLSVTAATYEQYF. CDR3 in DNA: TGTGCCAGCAGCAAAGTTCTATCAGTGACAGCCGCTACCTACGAGCAGTACTTC.

With respect to this clone: This specimen includes other DNA sequences encoding the same CDR3. This rearrangement joins TRBV14 to TRBJ1-1; D is unclear. This CDR3 region has 13 residues. V lost 0 bases to trimming and J lost 0 bases, with 2 bases between them. Germline V lookup: CDR1 SGHDN, CDR2 FVKESK. The CDR3 here is CASSQELNTEAFF. The DNA of the CDR3 is TGTGCCAGCAGCCAAGAATTGAACACTGAAGCTTTCTTT.

The chain recombines TRBV15 with TRBJ2-1; possible D gene TRBD2, 5 bases. The V and J ends lost 0 bases and 9 bases respectively, with 18 bases between them. From germline, CDR1 is LNHNV and CDR2 YYDKDF (reference sequence). The CDR3 runs 16 residues. Here the CDR3 reads CATSRDLETGESEQFF. DNA of the CDR3: TGTGCCACCAGCAGAGACTTGGAGACCGGGGAGAGTGAGCAGTTCTTC.

On this clone: The sample has other DNA sequences that encode this CDR3 too. The chain employs TRBV9 and TRBJ2-7; D gene ambiguous. This CDR3 spans 12 amino acids. Trimming left V 1 base short and J 0 bases short, with 2 bases between. Germline V gives CDR1 SGDLS, CDR2 YYNGEE. The DNA for the CDR3 is TGTGCCAGCAGCGTATCCTCCTACGAGCAGTACTTC. This translates into CASSVSSYEQYF.

This chain links TRBV29-1 with TRBJ2-2; unclear D gene. Germline V CDR1 and CDR2: SQVTM, ANQGSEA. The CDR3 is made up of 13 amino acids. V was shortened by 8 bases and J by 6 bases, with 16 bases between the two germline ends. The CDR3, as DNA: TGCAGCTACTCCTGGGCCTGGCCCGGGGAGCTGTTTTTT. This translates into CSYSWAWPGELFF.